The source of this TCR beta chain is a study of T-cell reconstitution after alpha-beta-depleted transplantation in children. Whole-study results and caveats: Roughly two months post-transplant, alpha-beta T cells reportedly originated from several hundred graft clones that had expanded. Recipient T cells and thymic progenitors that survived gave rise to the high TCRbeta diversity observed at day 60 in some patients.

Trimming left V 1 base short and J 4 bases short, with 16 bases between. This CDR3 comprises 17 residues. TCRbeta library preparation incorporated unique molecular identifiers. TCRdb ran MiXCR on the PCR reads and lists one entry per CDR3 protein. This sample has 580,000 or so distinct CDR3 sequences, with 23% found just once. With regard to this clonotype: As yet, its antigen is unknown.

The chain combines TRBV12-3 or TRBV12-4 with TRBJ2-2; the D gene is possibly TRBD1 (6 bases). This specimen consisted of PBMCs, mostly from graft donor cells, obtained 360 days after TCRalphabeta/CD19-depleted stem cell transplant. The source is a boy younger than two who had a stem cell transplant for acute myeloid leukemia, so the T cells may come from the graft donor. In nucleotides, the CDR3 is TGTGCCAGCAGTTTAGGGCCTGACAGGTTGAGCACCGGGGAGCTGTTTTTT. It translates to CASSLGPDRLSTGELFF.